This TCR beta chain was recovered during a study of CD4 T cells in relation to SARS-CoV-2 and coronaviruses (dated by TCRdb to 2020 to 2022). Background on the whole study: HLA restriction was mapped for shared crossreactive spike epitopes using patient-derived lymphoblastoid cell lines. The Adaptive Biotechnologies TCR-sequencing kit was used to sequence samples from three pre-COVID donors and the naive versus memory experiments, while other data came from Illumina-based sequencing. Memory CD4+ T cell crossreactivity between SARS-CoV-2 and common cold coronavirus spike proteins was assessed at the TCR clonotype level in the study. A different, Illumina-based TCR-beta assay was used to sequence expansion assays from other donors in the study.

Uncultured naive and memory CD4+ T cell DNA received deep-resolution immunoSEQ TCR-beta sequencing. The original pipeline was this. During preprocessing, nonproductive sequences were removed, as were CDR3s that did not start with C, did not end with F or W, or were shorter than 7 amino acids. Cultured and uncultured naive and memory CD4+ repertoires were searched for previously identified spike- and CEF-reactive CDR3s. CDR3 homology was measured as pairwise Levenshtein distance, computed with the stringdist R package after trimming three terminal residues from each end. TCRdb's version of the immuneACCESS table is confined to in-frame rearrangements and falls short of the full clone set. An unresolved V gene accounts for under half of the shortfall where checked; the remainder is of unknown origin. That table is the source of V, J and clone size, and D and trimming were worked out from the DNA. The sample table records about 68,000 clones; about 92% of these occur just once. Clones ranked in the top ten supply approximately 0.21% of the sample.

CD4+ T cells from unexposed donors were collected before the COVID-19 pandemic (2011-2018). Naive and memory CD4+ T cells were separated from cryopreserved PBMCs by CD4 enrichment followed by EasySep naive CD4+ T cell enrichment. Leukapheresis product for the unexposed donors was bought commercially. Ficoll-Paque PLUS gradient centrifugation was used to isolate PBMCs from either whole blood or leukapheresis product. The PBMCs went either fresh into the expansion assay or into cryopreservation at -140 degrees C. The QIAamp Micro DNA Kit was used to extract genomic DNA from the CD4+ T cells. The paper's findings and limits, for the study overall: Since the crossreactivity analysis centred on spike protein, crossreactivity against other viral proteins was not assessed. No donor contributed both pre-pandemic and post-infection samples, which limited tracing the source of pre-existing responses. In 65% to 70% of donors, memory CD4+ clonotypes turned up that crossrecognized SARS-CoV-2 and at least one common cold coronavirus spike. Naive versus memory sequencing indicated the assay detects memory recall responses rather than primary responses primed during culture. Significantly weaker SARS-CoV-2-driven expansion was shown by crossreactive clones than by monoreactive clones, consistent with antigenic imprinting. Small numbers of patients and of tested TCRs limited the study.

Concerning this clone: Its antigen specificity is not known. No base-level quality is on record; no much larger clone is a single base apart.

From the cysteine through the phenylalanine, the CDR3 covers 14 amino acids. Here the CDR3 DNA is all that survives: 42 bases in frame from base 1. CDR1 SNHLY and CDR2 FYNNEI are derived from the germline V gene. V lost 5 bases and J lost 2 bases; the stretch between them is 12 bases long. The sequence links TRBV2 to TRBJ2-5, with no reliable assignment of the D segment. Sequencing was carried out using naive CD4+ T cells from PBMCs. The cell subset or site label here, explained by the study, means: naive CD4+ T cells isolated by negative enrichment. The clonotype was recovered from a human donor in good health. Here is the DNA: TGTGCCAGCAGTCCTACGGTACCGCAAGAGACCCAGTACTTC. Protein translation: CASSPTVPQETQYF. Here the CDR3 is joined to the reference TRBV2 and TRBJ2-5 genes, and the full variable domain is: EPEVTQTPSHQVTQMGQEVILRCVPISNHLYFYWYRQILGQKVEFLVSFYNNEISEKSEIFDDQFSVERPDGSNFTLKIRSTKLEDSAMYFCASSPTVPQETQYFGPGTRLLVL.